This is a list of T cell receptor beta chains from one sample in a study of early T cells in non-severe SARS-CoV-2 infection. MiXCR, run by TCRdb on the 5' RACE reads, gives a single entry per CDR3 protein. The table records 70,000 to 90,000 distinct CDR3 sequences, more than 9% of them present only once. This specimen was whole blood, taken at baseline. The receptors were gathered from an adult who was a healthcare worker with PCR-confirmed SARS-CoV-2 infection or an uninfected control (not recorded which). Each CDR3 is given with its conserved first and last residue. The order of the fields is V gene, clone size, J gene, CDR3 protein. Size is omitted from some rows. Given values are once, few, many or a class for expanded clones.

TRBV27	many	TRBJ1-2	CARPNYGYTF
TRBV28	few	TRBJ2-5	CASSPHFDREETQYF
TRBV15	few	TRBJ2-1	CATSPEGGSYNEQFF
TRBV27	few	TRBJ2-5	CASSLLGLLGETQYF
TRBV28	few	TRBJ2-2	CASSFLYLGRAFGELFF
TRBV15	many	TRBJ2-5	CATSPRGGRAGETQYF
TRBV7-6	few	TRBJ1-6	CASSLAGGNSPLHF
TRBV12-3/TRBV12-4	few	TRBJ2-6	CASTRDLSGANVLTF
TRBV28	many	TRBJ2-7	CASRAGHPSEQYF
TRBV5-1	many	TRBJ2-1	CASCQLQGNEQFF
TRBV12-3/TRBV12-4	many	TRBJ2-2	CASSFGGLANTGELFF
TRBV12-3/TRBV12-4	-	TRBJ2-7	CASGRGGGLAGEQYF
TRBV30	-	TRBJ1-2	CAWSRDRVYGYTF
TRBV10-3	few	TRBJ1-3	CAIRKTGDGNTIYF
TRBV4-2	-	TRBJ1-3	CASSQWAVGNTIYF
TRBV27	-	TRBJ1-1	CASRGLRGDRGSIREAFF
TRBV5-1	many	TRBJ1-2	CASSAGGGDYGYTF
TRBV20-1	few	TRBJ2-5	CSAILAGGGETQYF
TRBV20-1	-	TRBJ2-7	CSASLGGTYEQYF
TRBV9	many	TRBJ2-7	CASSRQGRGNYEQYF
TRBV7-9	few	TRBJ2-1	CASSLGEGPGNEQFF
TRBV12-3/TRBV12-4	-	TRBJ2-1	CASTLGTGRYNEQFF
TRBV5-1	-	TRBJ1-4	CASSSGATNEKLFF
TRBV19	many	TRBJ2-1	CASRSIEAGDNEQFF
TRBV11-3	few	TRBJ2-1	CASSLVQGPNNEQFF
TRBV10-2	-	TRBJ2-7	CASDPSGSGFRGEQYF
TRBV6-5	few	TRBJ2-2	CASSYSGTGDAGELFF
TRBV2	-	TRBJ1-1	CASRALNRGLGTEAFF
TRBV4-2	few	TRBJ2-1	CASSQELVTGINEQFF
TRBV12-3/TRBV12-4	-	TRBJ2-7	CASSSVDKGMNEQYF
TRBV18	few	TRBJ2-5	CASSQDSQETQYF
TRBV19	many	TRBJ1-4	CATGDRGEKLFF
TRBV7-9	many	TRBJ1-1	CASSFGRMEAFF
TRBV5-1	few	TRBJ1-1	CASSLRTGVFTEAFF
TRBV7-8	-	TRBJ2-2	CASSHSRGAGGELFF
TRBV5-1	few	TRBJ2-4	CASSFMGRENIQYF
TRBV20-1	many	TRBJ2-5	CSARRLAGRETQYF
TRBV11-2	many	TRBJ1-1	CASSLNGVMNTEAFF
TRBV10-3	-	TRBJ2-3	CAIGGTSGSTTDTQYF
TRBV27	medium-sized	TRBJ2-2	CASSLTSGSLGELFF
TRBV5-1	-	TRBJ2-7	CASSARTGYEQYF
TRBV6-5	few	TRBJ2-6	CASTERLGANVLTF
TRBV5-1	few	TRBJ1-6	CASSLSPGQYNSPLHF
TRBV20-1	-	TRBJ2-1	CSAHKAAAARQYNEQFF
TRBV14	-	TRBJ2-1	CASSHFDSRSGSNMNEQFF
TRBV4-2	few	TRBJ2-1	CASRPLSGSLSSYNEQFF
TRBV5-1	many	TRBJ2-3	CASSSPPDTQYF
TRBV6-1	-	TRBJ2-7	CASSENRASSYEQYF
TRBV20-1	-	TRBJ1-2	CSARGPDRGDYGYTF
TRBV18	-	TRBJ2-7	CASSRSTVHYEQYF
TRBV6-5	few	TRBJ2-3	CASRTTDTQYF
TRBV27	-	TRBJ2-7	CASSQSLGEQYF
TRBV5-6	-	TRBJ2-3	CASSPGRATDTQYF
TRBV3-1	few	TRBJ2-7	CASAGTGAYEQYF
TRBV18	many	TRBJ2-4	CASSPPNPVKAKNIQYF
TRBV5-1	many	TRBJ2-5	CASSQQLAQGETQYF
TRBV5-4	many	TRBJ1-3	CASSPGTGRAGNTIYF
TRBV20-1	-	TRBJ1-2	CSADRDGYTF
TRBV5-1	few	TRBJ2-3	CASSAPQGSGSLVDTQYF
TRBV18	few	TRBJ1-5	CASSETGGYQPQHF